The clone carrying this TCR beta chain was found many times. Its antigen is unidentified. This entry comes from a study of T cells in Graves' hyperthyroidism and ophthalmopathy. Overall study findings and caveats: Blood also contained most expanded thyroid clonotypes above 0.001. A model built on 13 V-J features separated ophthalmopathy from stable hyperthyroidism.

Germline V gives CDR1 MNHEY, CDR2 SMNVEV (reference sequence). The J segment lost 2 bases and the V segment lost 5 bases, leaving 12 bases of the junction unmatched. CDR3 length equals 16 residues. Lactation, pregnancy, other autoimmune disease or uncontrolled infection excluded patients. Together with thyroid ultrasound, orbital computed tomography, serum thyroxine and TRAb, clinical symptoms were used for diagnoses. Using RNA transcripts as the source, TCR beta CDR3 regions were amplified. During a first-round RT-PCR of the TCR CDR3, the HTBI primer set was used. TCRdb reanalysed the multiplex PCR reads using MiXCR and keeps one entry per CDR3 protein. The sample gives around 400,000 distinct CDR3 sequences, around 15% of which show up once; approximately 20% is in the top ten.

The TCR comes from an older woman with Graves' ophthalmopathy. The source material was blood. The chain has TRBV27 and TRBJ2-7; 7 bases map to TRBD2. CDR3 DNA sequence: TGTGCCAGCAGTCGTCGGGGGGAGGGTGCCCCCTACGAGCAGTACTTC. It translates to CASSRRGEGAPYEQYF.